This T cell receptor beta chain derives from a study of beta chain features in type 1 diabetes (dated by TCRdb to the late 2010s). As for the study more broadly: Patients and healthy donors did not differ in mean age, gender distribution, total cell number or subset yield. A total of approximately 100,000,000 sorted cells were examined across all samples, and the number of cells per subset was strongly correlated with RNA yield. The study compared TCRB repertoires of sorted circulating CD4+ T cell subsets between recently diagnosed type 1 diabetes patients and matched healthy donors. Regulatory and stem cell-like memory subsets were obtained from only 8 patients and roughly eight healthy donors, while naive and central memory subsets were obtained from all 30 or so donors.

Each donor gave one peripheral blood draw, averaging around 120 mL, which was collected into heparinised tubes. A BD FACSAria II was used to sort naive, central memory, regulatory and stem cell-like memory CD4+ T cells with a panel that included CD45RO, CCR7, CD25, CD127, CD95 and CD27. A purity above 98% was achieved for all sorted populations. PBMCs were isolated right away by Lymphoprep density gradient centrifugation and were stained directly, without culture. So that batch effects would be minimized, each experiment stained and sorted samples in pairs, pairing one healthy donor with one patient. The entire amount of isolated RNA was reverse transcribed using the High Capacity cDNA Reverse Transcription Kit, so the sequenced TCRB transcripts were expressed ones. Deep immunoSEQ sequencing was performed on naive, central memory and regulatory T cell samples, with an average of roughly 3.5 million total reads per sample. Sorted cells were lysed in RLT buffer, and RNA was extracted using DNase-treated RNeasy Micro or Mini kits according to cell number. Each cell subset was processed on its own to prevent cross-contamination, while patient and healthy donor samples were processed together. Using the immunoSEQ multiplex PCR, TCRB sequences were amplified from cDNA into 87-bp fragments spanning the CDR3 region. Sequencing of the amplicons was done on the Illumina HiSeq platform. The paper's processing steps were these. Synthetic template baselines were used to correct PCR bias computationally, reads within Hamming distance 2 were collapsed, and singletons that could not be merged were discarded. Reads were aligned against IMGT to assign V, D and J genes, CDR3 length and insertions or deletions at six rearrangement sites. Within each subset, clonotype counts were normalized to the number of sorted cells before true diversity and Gini coefficients were calculated with the tcR R package. Repertoire sharing was quantified using the overlap coefficient calculated on TCRB nucleotide sequences. Out-of-frame TCRB sequences from naive cells were analyzed as a proxy for the pre-selection repertoire. Imported from immuneACCESS, the table was reduced by TCRdb to in-frame sequences with V and J called. These copies leave out some clones; in studies compared against another copy, an unresolved V gene accounts for under half, and the cause of the remainder is not known. V and J calls and clone size are copied from that table; D and trimming were computed from the DNA. The sample yields 850,000 to 900,000 clones; about 17% were counted once. In total, the top ten clones hold 0.023% of the sample.

Study-wide conclusions, independent of this receptor: Naive, central memory and regulatory TCRB repertoires appeared more similar among patients than among healthy donors. Because small numbers of individuals were included in the HLA sub-analyses, any influence of HLA type on TCRB rearrangement was left unresolved. Type 1 diabetes patients showed a moderate but significant shortening of TCRB CDR3 length in all four CD4+ subsets. Shorter templates might have been favored by PCR, but patient and control samples were amplified and corrected together, so both groups would have been affected equally by any skew. Because cDNA rather than genomic DNA was sequenced, highly expressing activated cells could have been over-represented, although no difference in activation and CD3 levels was found between groups. At VDJ recombination sites, type 1 diabetes patients had fewer insertions and more deleted nucleotides, which implies abnormalities in thymic rearrangement.

At the junction V is shortened by 3 bases and J by 1 base, with 9 bases in between. CDR1 and CDR2, per the germline V gene, are SQVTM and ANQGSEA. There are 13 amino acids in the CDR3, from cysteine to phenylalanine inclusive. The only DNA kept is the CDR3, 39 bases in frame from the first base. With respect to this clone: No cognate antigen has been identified for it. Per-nucleotide qualities are absent, and no much larger clonotype sits a single base away.

The chain was built from TRBV29-1 and TRBJ1-1; the D gene is perhaps TRBD1, from 5 matching bases. Sequenced input: naive CD4+ T cells from blood. In light of the paper, this sample's cell subset or site label describes: true naive CD4+ T cells. The clonotype originates from a woman in her late teens or twenties in good health. The nucleotide sequence is TGCAGCGTTGAGGTAGGGGCGAACACTGAAGCTTTCTTT. Its protein product is CSVEVGANTEAFF.